Below are 23 T cell receptor beta chains sequenced from a single sample in a study of identical twins. TCRdb ran MiXCR on the 5' RACE reads and lists one entry per CDR3 protein. The sample has roughly 1,500,000 distinct CDR3 sequences, 32% seen once. The sequencing sample was made of cord blood. All receptors derive from a newborn girl in good health.

This clonotype showed up just a few times. The chain carries TRBV10-3 and TRBJ1-2; D call uncertain. Trimming removed 6 bases at V and 1 base at J, with 9 bases between. The CDR3 length is 13 residues. Germline assignment: CDR1 ENHRY and CDR2 SYGVKD. CDR3 loop: CAIRDGLNYGYTF. CDR3 sequence (DNA): TGTGCCATCAGGGACGGACTTAACTATGGCTACACCTTC.

The rearrangement joins TRBV7-6 to TRBJ2-1; D is unresolved. V lost 1 base, J lost 0 bases, and 13 bases lay in between. There are 17 residues in the CDR3. The germline V gene encodes CDR1 SGHVS and CDR2 FNYEAQ. CDR3 residues: CASSLVTFQSSYNEQFF. The CDR3 DNA sequence: TGTGCCAGCAGCTTAGTCACTTTTCAGAGCTCCTACAATGAGCAGTTCTTC. The whole variable domain, filled in from reference TRBV7-6 and TRBJ2-1, reads GAGVSQSPRYKVTKRGQDVALRCDPISGHVSLYWYRQALGQGPEFLTYFNYEAQQDKSGLPNDRFSAERPEGSISTLTIQRTEQRDSAMYRCASSLVTFQSSYNEQFFGPGTRLTVL.

This clonotype was picked up a small number of times. The chain employs TRBV5-1 and TRBJ1-4; D unresolved. Germline V gives CDR1 SGHRS, CDR2 YFSETQ. V was shortened by 0 bases and J by 4 bases, with 10 bases between the two germline ends. The CDR3 spans 15 residues. The CDR3 region has the DNA TGCGCCAGCAGCTTGGCAGGAATTGGTAATGAAAAACTGTTTTTT. Translation gives CASSLAGIGNEKLFF.

This clonotype was observed a handful of times. This chain uses TRBV5-1 with TRBJ1-4; D possibly corresponds to TRBD1 (5 bases). V was shortened by 4 bases and J by 0 bases, with 13 bases between the two germline ends. CDR1 and CDR2 (germline): SGHRS, YFSETQ. This CDR3 comprises 16 residues. The CDR3 region has the DNA TGCGCCAGCAGCCGGGGCGCTTACGCAACTAATGAAAAACTGTTTTTT. Residues: CASSRGAYATNEKLFF.

The gene calls are TRBV20-1 and TRBJ2-1, with 13 positions matching TRBD2. Per the germline V gene, CDR1 is DFQATT and CDR2 is SNEGSKA (reference sequence). The CDR3 runs to 15 residues. After removal of 0 bases from V and 7 bases from J, the junction contained 3 bases not matched to a gene. The CDR3 DNA reads TGCAGTGCTAGAGAACTAGCGGGGGGGCCAAATGAGCAGTTCTTC. Protein sequence: CSARELAGGPNEQFF.

The sample holds many counts of this clonotype. The chain links TRBV29-1 to TRBJ2-3, with no clear D. The germline V and J ends were trimmed by 8 bases and 4 bases, with 10 bases remaining between them. Germline V gene data show CDR1 as SQVTM and CDR2 as ANQGSEA. The CDR3 contains 11 residues. DNA for the CDR3: TGCAGCCCCCTTAGATCAGATACGCAGTATTTT. As protein: CSPLRSDTQYF.

The chain joins TRBV18 to TRBJ1-5; possibly TRBD1 for D (6 bases). The germline V and J ends were trimmed by 3 bases and 2 bases, with 11 bases remaining between them. Germline assignment: CDR1 KGHSH and CDR2 LQKENI. The CDR3 runs 15 residues. In nucleotides, the CDR3 is TGTGCCAGCTCACCTTTCCCAGGGGGCAATCAGCCCCAGCATTTT. It translates to CASSPFPGGNQPQHF.

There are a few counts of this clonotype. V and J are TRBV5-1 and TRBJ1-1; no clear D gene. The CDR3 is 14 residues long. Germline assignment: CDR1 SGHRS and CDR2 YFSETQ. The V gene lost 4 bases and the J gene lost 10 bases, with 20 bases spanning the gap. The CDR3 reads CASSPGGPSLSAFF. CDR3 DNA: TGCGCCAGCAGCCCCGGAGGACCCTCGCTTTCAGCTTTCTTT.

The J gene is TRBJ2-4, the V gene TRBV11-3, with D perhaps matching TRBD1 or TRBD2 (5 bases each). This CDR3 is built from 13 residues. V gave up 5 bases and J gave up 9 bases, with 14 bases separating them. From germline, CDR1 is SGHNT and CDR2 YENEEA. This CDR3 is CASSPFGGTIQYF. CDR3 sequence (DNA): TGTGCCAGCAGCCCTTTTGGGGGAACCATTCAGTACTTC. Combining the CDR3 with reference TRBV11-3 and TRBJ2-4 gives the whole variable domain EAGVVQSPRYKIIEKKQPVAFWCNPISGHNTLYWYLQNLGQGPELLIRYENEEAVDDSQLPKDRFSAERLKGVDSTLKIQPAELGDSAVYLCASSPFGGTIQYFGAGTRLSVL.

This clonotype occurred a few times. The J gene is TRBJ1-2, the V gene TRBV4-1; D unresolved. V dropped 6 bases and J dropped 4 bases, with 18 bases sitting between them. CDR1 and CDR2 from the germline V gene are MGHRA and YSYEKL. The CDR3 covers 15 residues. CDR3 in DNA: TGCGCCAGCAGAGAAGTGGGAACGGGAGGCTATGGCTACACCTTC. It is translated as CASREVGTGGYGYTF.

Note on this clonotype: One junction end does not reproduce the germline sequence, and a read error may be involved. The chain joins TRBV28 to TRBJ1-6, with a possible D match to TRBD1 (5 bases). The CDR3 is made up of 17 amino acids. Germline CDR1 reads MDHEN; CDR2 reads SYDVKM. DNA for the CDR3: TGTGCCAGCAGTAACCTTGGGACGGGGGTTCGGAATTCACCCCCCCACTTT. This sequence encodes CASSNLGTGVRNSPPHF.

V and J are TRBV4-1 and TRBJ2-3, with TRBD2 identical over 9 bases. Trimming removed 2 bases from V and 0 bases from J; junction bases left unmatched: 3. This CDR3 has 16 amino acids. Per the germline V gene, CDR1 is MGHRA and CDR2 is YSYEKL. The CDR3: CASSQLGLASTDTQYF. The CDR3 nucleotides are TGCGCCAGCAGCCAATTGGGACTAGCTAGCACAGATACGCAGTATTTT.

CDR3 protein: CASSSLAAPYNEQFF. Written as DNA, the CDR3 is TGTGCCAGCAGCTCCCTAGCGGCCCCCTACAATGAGCAGTTCTTC. The V call is TRBV11-2, the J call TRBJ2-1; TRBD2 agrees at 7 bases. J was trimmed by 2 bases and V by 4 bases; bases with no gene match: 5. The CDR3 covers 15 residues. Germline V gene sequence: CDR1 SGHAT, CDR2 FQNNGV.

J is TRBJ2-1 and V is TRBV10-3; D not certain. The CDR3 is 14 residues long. Germline CDR1 and CDR2: ENHRY and SYGVKD. The V and J ends lost 4 bases and 0 bases respectively, with 7 bases between them. CDR3 region: CAISAKRSYNEQFF. In DNA, the CDR3 is TGTGCCATCAGTGCCAAGCGCTCCTACAATGAGCAGTTCTTC.

This clonotype was seen repeatedly, ten times or more. The chain recombines TRBV6-2 or TRBV6-3 with TRBJ2-7, with D unresolved. The V end lost 4 bases, the J end lost 7 bases, and 8 bases lay between the germline ends. The CDR3 contains 11 residues. The germline V gene encodes CDR1 MNHEY and CDR2 SVGEGT. The CDR3 loop is CASSLSAEQYF. The CDR3 bases are TGTGCCAGCAGTTTGAGTGCTGAGCAGTACTTC.

This chain connects TRBV5-1 to TRBJ2-3, with D uncertain. CDR1 and CDR2 (germline): SGHRS, YFSETQ. CDR3 size: 13 residues. Trimming removed 2 bases at V and 4 bases at J, with 8 bases between. CDR3 coding DNA: TGCGCCAGCAGCTTTAGTCCAGCAGATACGCAGTATTTT. As protein: CASSFSPADTQYF. Full variable domain (rest looked up from reference TRBV5-1 and TRBJ2-3): KAGVTQTPRYLIKTRGQQVTLSCSPISGHRSVSWYQQTPGQGLQFLFEYFSETQRNKGNFPGRFSGRQFSNSRSEMNVSTLELGDSALYLCASSFSPADTQYFGPGTRLTVL.

The genes are TRBV20-1 and TRBJ2-4; no clear D. CDR3 size: 12 residues. From germline, CDR1 is DFQATT and CDR2 SNEGSKA (reference sequence). Deletions cut 5 bases from V and 13 bases from J, with 18 bases between. The CDR3 sequence: CSAGPFNNEQYF. CDR3 bases: TGCAGTGCTGGTCCTTTTAACAATGAGCAGTACTTC.

J is TRBJ2-1 and V is TRBV2; 7 nucleotides line up with TRBD2. Trimming at V came to 4 bases and at J to 2 bases, leaving 5 bases not matched to a gene. Germline V gives CDR1 SNHLY, CDR2 FYNNEI. CDR3 size: 15 residues. CDR3 residues: CASSGASGPYNEQFF. The CDR3 DNA reads TGTGCCAGCAGTGGAGCTAGCGGTCCCTACAATGAGCAGTTCTTC.

This clonotype was seen just once. This chain links TRBV11-2 with TRBJ2-2, with D possibly being TRBD2 (6 bases). V dropped 3 bases and J dropped 0 bases, with 11 bases sitting between them. The CDR3 is 16 residues long. Germline loops: CDR1 SGHAT, CDR2 FQNNGV. Here the CDR3 reads CASSFAGPTNTGELFF. The CDR3 nucleotides read TGTGCCAGCAGCTTCGCGGGGCCCACGAACACCGGGGAGCTGTTTTTT.

As for this clonotype: One junction end does not reproduce the germline sequence, and a read error may be involved. The V call is TRBV12-3 or TRBV12-4, the J call TRBJ2-5; TRBD2 agrees at 12 bases. The CDR3 sequence is 19 residues long. The CDR3 DNA reads as TGTGCCGGCAGTTTACGTGCCGGTCTAGCGGGAGGGTACCAAGAGACCCAGTACTTC. Its translation is CAGSLRAGLAGGYQETQYF.

The chain couples TRBV20-1 to TRBJ1-5; possibly TRBD1 for D (5 bases). The CDR3 consists of 14 residues. Germline-derived CDR1 and CDR2 are DFQATT and SNEGSKA (reference sequence). Trimming removed 2 bases from V and 4 bases from J, with 12 bases in between. CDR3 sequence (DNA): TGCAGTGCTAGACGGGGGATGGGAAATCAGCCCCAGCATTTT. Residues: CSARRGMGNQPQHF.

This clonotype occurred a few times. The chain combines TRBV29-1 with TRBJ1-1, with D tentatively TRBD1 (5 bases). The V gene's germline CDR1 is SQVTM and CDR2 ANQGSEA. V dropped 2 bases and J dropped 5 bases, with 15 bases sitting between them. The CDR3 sequence is 14 residues long. CDR3 region: CSVESRGGRTEAFF. DNA for the CDR3: TGCAGCGTTGAAAGCCGGGGGGGGAGGACTGAAGCTTTCTTT.

This chain uses TRBV12-3 or TRBV12-4 with TRBJ2-7; 7 bases map to TRBD2. This CDR3 has 15 amino acids. V gave up 3 bases and J gave up 7 bases; unmatched junction bases: 12. The CDR3 DNA reads as TGTGCCAGCAGTTTTTTGGGGGGGAACCCCCTGGAGCAGTACTTC. Its protein is CASSFLGGNPLEQYF.